This T cell receptor beta chain stems from a study of blood T cells in healthy people across ages. The use of a sample-barcoded 5' primer and a J-beta primer mix characterized a second PCR of roughly 7 to 11 cycles. Via MiXCR, TCRdb re-called the 5' RACE reads, giving one row per CDR3 protein. Of about 970,000 distinct CDR3 sequences listed, 51% are singletons. The V gene lost 3 bases and the J gene lost 6 bases, with 20 bases spanning the gap. This CDR3 region has 16 residues. Germline CDR1 is LNHNV and CDR2 is YYDKDF (reference sequence). The chain links TRBV15 to TRBJ1-2; no reliable D call. This clonotype was obtained from a woman aged 60-70 years in good health. Sequenced material: blood. CDR3 in amino acids: CATSSFREGFKNGYTF. For the CDR3, the DNA is TGTGCCACCAGCAGTTTCCGCGAAGGGTTCAAAAATGGCTACACCTTC.